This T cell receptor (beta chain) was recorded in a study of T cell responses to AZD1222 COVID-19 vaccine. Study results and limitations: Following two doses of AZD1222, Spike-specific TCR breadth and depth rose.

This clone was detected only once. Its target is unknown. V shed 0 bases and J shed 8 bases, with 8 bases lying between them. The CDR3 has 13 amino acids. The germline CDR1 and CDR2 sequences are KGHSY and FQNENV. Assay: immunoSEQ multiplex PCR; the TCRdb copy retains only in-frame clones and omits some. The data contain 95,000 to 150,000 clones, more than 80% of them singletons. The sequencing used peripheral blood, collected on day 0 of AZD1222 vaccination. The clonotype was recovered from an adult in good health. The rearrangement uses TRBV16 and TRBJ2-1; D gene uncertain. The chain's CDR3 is CASSQSVGYEQFF. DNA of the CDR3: TGTGCCAGCAGCCAATCTGTGGGATATGAGCAGTTCTTC.